These 20 T cell receptor beta chains were sequenced from one sample in a study of monozygotic twins with inflammatory bowel disease. After re-calling the 5' RACE reads, TCRdb lists one entry per CDR3 protein, DNA absent. The sample totals 140,000 to 150,000 distinct CDR3 sequences; its top ten clones hold 1% to 1.5%. Sequencing was performed on blood. The receptors were gathered from a human donor with ulcerative colitis or Crohn's disease, or a healthy co-twin of an affected twin (not recorded which).

V and J are TRBV5-1 and TRBJ1-2. Germline CDR1 and CDR2: SGHRS and YFSETQ. The CDR3 has 15 amino acids. The CDR3 reads CASSLGGETNYGYTF.

The chain joins TRBV12-3 or TRBV12-4 to TRBJ1-2; with no DNA, the TCRdb D assignment of TRBD1 cannot be verified. The CDR3 is 16 amino acids. The CDR3 reads CASSFSGKQGYYGYTF.

The chain is built from TRBV29-1 and TRBJ2-7. CDR1 is SQVTM, CDR2 ANQGSEA, per germline. The CDR3 length is 12 residues. CDR3 sequence: CSGGQGSYEQYF.

The chain has TRBV18 and TRBJ2-5; the D call from TCRdb, TRBD2, cannot be confirmed without DNA. CDR3 length: 15 amino acids. Germline V gene lookup returns CDR1 KGHSH and CDR2 LQKENI. Here the CDR3 reads CASSPAGGTQETQYF.

The chain carries TRBV19 and TRBJ2-7; TCRdb returns TRBD1, unconfirmable since there is no DNA. CDR1 and CDR2 (germline): LNHDA, SQIVND (reference sequence). The CDR3 has 13 amino acids. This CDR3 reads CASSRTVRDEQYF.

The V and J genes are TRBV5-1 and TRBJ2-7. This CDR3 has 12 residues. Germline V lookup: CDR1 SGHRS, CDR2 YFSETQ. Here the CDR3 reads CASSIGSHEQYF.

The chain combines TRBV28 with TRBJ2-5; absent DNA, TCRdb's TRBD1 call cannot be checked. The germline V gene has CDR1 MDHEN and CDR2 SYDVKM. The CDR3 length is 14 residues. CDR3 region: CASSNRDYQETQYF.

This chain links TRBV7-3 with TRBJ2-1; no DNA is available, so the TRBD2 call from TCRdb remains unchecked. The CDR3 contains 15 residues. Germline V gene lookup returns CDR1 SGHTA and CDR2 FQGTGA. The chain's CDR3 is CASSSGTSAYNEQFF.

The chain has TRBV20-1 and TRBJ2-1; TCRdb lists TRBD2, though no DNA is available to test this call. This CDR3 is built from 14 residues. Germline CDR1 reads DFQATT; CDR2 reads SNEGSKA (reference sequence). This chain's CDR3 is CSASLLAGAGEQFF.

The chain carries TRBV19 and TRBJ1-5; TCRdb's assignment of TRBD1 cannot be checked, as there is no DNA. The CDR3 has 15 amino acids. CDR1 and CDR2 from the germline V gene are LNHDA and SQIVND (reference sequence). Here the CDR3 reads CASSSGTGLNQPQHF.

The chain links TRBV28 to TRBJ2-7; with no DNA, the TCRdb D assignment of TRBD1 cannot be verified. There are 14 residues in the CDR3. CDR1 MDHEN and CDR2 SYDVKM come from the germline V gene. CDR3 sequence reads: CASTDDRLTYEQYF.

This chain uses TRBV28 with TRBJ2-6; TCRdb calls TRBD1, which cannot be checked without DNA. Germline values: CDR1 MDHEN, CDR2 SYDVKM. The CDR3 is 15 residues long. The CDR3 reads CASSLPGGGANVLTF. Variable domain in full (rest from reference TRBV28 and TRBJ2-6): DVKVTQSSRYLVKRTGEKVFLECVQDMDHENMFWYRQDPGLGLRLIYFSYDVKMKEKGDIPEGYSVSREKKERFSLILESASTNQTSMYLCASSLPGGGANVLTFGAGSRLTVL.

This chain links TRBV27 with TRBJ1-5; TCRdb gives TRBD1 as the D gene, but with no DNA this cannot be confirmed. The CDR3 runs 15 residues. Germline loops: CDR1 MNHEY, CDR2 SMNVEV (reference sequence). This CDR3 is CASSFQGVGNQPQHF.

The chain links TRBV28 to TRBJ2-1; TCRdb's D call of TRBD2 is untestable without DNA. CDR3 length equals 17 residues. Germline V gene data show CDR1 as MDHEN and CDR2 as SYDVKM. This chain's CDR3 is CASLSPLAGFSYNEQFF.

The chain is built from TRBV11-1 and TRBJ2-1; the D call from TCRdb, TRBD2, cannot be confirmed without DNA. Germline values: CDR1 SGHAT, CDR2 FQDESV (reference sequence). This CDR3 comprises 17 residues. The CDR3 is CASSSSSSGRSGGEQFF.

The chain recombines TRBV7-9 with TRBJ2-7; TCRdb names TRBD1, which stays unverified in the absence of DNA. Germline V gene data show CDR1 as SEHNR and CDR2 as FQNEAQ (reference sequence). The CDR3 sequence is 12 residues long. CDR3 amino acids: CASGSQGWEQYF.

V gene TRBV20-1 combines with J gene TRBJ2-7; absent DNA, TCRdb's TRBD2 call cannot be checked. The germline V gene has CDR1 DFQATT and CDR2 SNEGSKA (reference sequence). The CDR3 covers 19 residues. The CDR3: CSARDTLRLHSGRAYEQYF.

The rearrangement joins TRBV28 to TRBJ1-1; TCRdb's assignment of TRBD1 cannot be checked, as there is no DNA. This CDR3 spans 14 amino acids. CDR1 is MDHEN and CDR2 is SYDVKM in the germline V gene. The CDR3 here is CASMSGGLNTEAFF.

The rearrangement uses TRBV6-2 or TRBV6-3 and TRBJ2-7. CDR3 length: 14 residues. Germline lookup yields CDR1 MNHEY and CDR2 SVGEGT. The CDR3 sequence is CASSLPSATYEQYF.

The V call is TRBV9, the J call TRBJ2-1; TCRdb gives TRBD2 as the D gene, but with no DNA this cannot be confirmed. CDR1 and CDR2 from the germline V gene are SGDLS and YYNGEE. The CDR3 length is 17 residues. CDR3 loop: CASSVGTSGSFGNEQFF.